This TCR beta chain was identified in a study of shared clonotypes between healthy human individuals. Findings and caveats of the study: Non-shared clonotypes had lower generation probabilities than those shared by all four donors. Sampling covered nothing but blood. Tissue TCR repertoires likely differ from those found in blood. It was observed that roughly 5.1% of naive CD4 clonotypes were shared across a handful of donors. Despite large depth, sorted-subset datasets appeared incompletely sequenced.

Trimming stripped 3 bases from V and 0 bases from J, with 12 bases between. The V gene's germline CDR1 is SGHRS and CDR2 YFSETQ. The length of the CDR3 is 15 residues. With regard to this clone: No antigen is known for it.

This table comes from immunoSEQ multiplex PCR, and its TCRdb copy is limited to in-frame clones, with some not included. The table includes fewer than 1.4 million clones, around three quarters detected once. The clonotype originates from a man aged 18-30 years in good health. Some clones in this sample may be carry-over from other donors' samples. The material sequenced was memory CD4+ T cells from PBMCs. Subset specified: CD45RA-negative fraction. The rearrangement links TRBV5-1 to TRBJ1-2; the D is unclear. CDR3 loop: CASSSFLGTNYGYTF. CDR3 DNA: TGCGCCAGCAGCTCCTTTTTAGGTACTAACTATGGCTACACCTTC.